This is a list of T cell receptor beta chains from one sample in a study of blood T cell repertoires in COVID-19. The table came from immunoSEQ multiplex PCR; TCRdb's copy has only in-frame clones and leaves some out. This table has under 25,000 clones, roughly 75% appearing once. Sequenced sample: peripheral blood. All receptors derive from a human donor in a cohort sampled during active or convalescent COVID-19. The CDR3 runs from the conserved cysteine through the conserved F or W.

TRBV20-1,TRBJ1-2,CSASPTGAYGYTF
TRBV13,TRBJ2-1,CASSRGLQGNEQFF
TRBV9,TRBJ1-6,CASSVDPGLNSPLHF
TRBV5-1,TRBJ2-3,CASSSQPSGRGDTQYF
TRBV11-2,TRBJ2-1,CASSLSGSGPYNEQFF
TRBV30,TRBJ1-3,CAWSVGGVGNTIYF
TRBV6-4,TRBJ1-1,CASTQLNTEAFF
TRBV28,TRBJ1-5,CASSSGWAQPQHF
TRBV19,TRBJ1-1,CASSTFEGQKNTEAFF
TRBV27,TRBJ1-1,CASTPGPNTEAFF
TRBV5-1,TRBJ1-4,CASSGNSGAANEKLFF
TRBV5-6,TRBJ1-5,CASSHRNRQGASNQPQHF
TRBV11-2,TRBJ2-7,CASSLDMLAGDPLQYF
TRBV4-1,TRBJ1-5,CASSQVFGGDQPQHF
TRBV4-1,TRBJ1-4,CASSHQVGDEKLFF
TRBV7-9,TRBJ2-1,CASSPPPRLAIYNEQFF
TRBV4-3,TRBJ2-7,CASSQNWEDYEQYF
TRBV27,TRBJ2-7,CASSSALTPEGEQYF
TRBV28,TRBJ1-5,CASSLAARDRGNQPQHF
TRBV5-1,TRBJ2-1,CASSPRWGGSDNEQFF
TRBV5-1,TRBJ1-1,CASSLETGGGTEAFF
TRBV13,TRBJ2-7,CASSLRGQGHEQYF
TRBV4-3,TRBJ1-6,CASSLDKGSYNSPLHF
TRBV27,TRBJ1-1,CASSLGGTRNTEAFF
TRBV5-6,TRBJ2-3,CASSLFSSTDTQYF
TRBV30,TRBJ2-3,CAWTSEASSTDTQYF
TRBV5-1,TRBJ2-7,CASSLGQVRSYEQYF
TRBV14,TRBJ2-5,CASSQDRGRYQTQYF
TRBV15,TRBJ1-5,CATSRGEGGVGQPQHF
TRBV10-2,TRBJ1-5,CASAQDWGNQPQHF
TRBV9,TRBJ2-7,CASSAGRLDSYEQYF
TRBV19,TRBJ1-5,CASSMGGVTNQPQHF
TRBV2,TRBJ1-2,CASSFDRANYGYTF
TRBV11-2,TRBJ2-7,CASSHLAAGQGQYF
TRBV28,TRBJ2-2,CASSLPAWFPGQDSNTGELFF
TRBV6-2/TRBV6-3,TRBJ1-5,CASSTGLVCQPQHF
TRBV15,TRBJ2-1,CATSRVGDRPRDEQFF
TRBV9,TRBJ2-5,CASSERERSYQETQYF
TRBV6-1,TRBJ1-2,CASSMEVAPIGYTF
TRBV5-8,TRBJ1-2,CASAPEVLGYTF
TRBV19,TRBJ2-1,CASGGVPFEQFF
TRBV7-9,TRBJ2-7,CASSFKPGQGAYEQYF
TRBV19,TRBJ2-3,CASSPGAGDDTQYF
TRBV27,TRBJ2-1,CASSLRAGLPGNEQFF
TRBV19,TRBJ2-3,CASSIGRGTDTQYF
TRBV19,TRBJ1-1,CASSIRTGGVNTEAFF
TRBV29-1,TRBJ1-1,CSSERNTEAFF